The clone carrying this TCR beta chain was counted between two and nine times. Its antigen is not identified. This sample is drawn from a study of spatial heterogeneity in lung cancer. As for the study in general: Across tumor regions, counts of TCR transcripts showed a strong correlation with a T cell module score derived from matched bulk RNA-seq. Study-wide findings and caveats: How many expanded intratumoral alpha and beta TCRs were present tracked the tumor mutation count, which was a count of nonsynonymous mutations. Counts of ubiquitous and regional expanded TCRs tracked ubiquitous and regional nonsynonymous mutations, respectively.

This sample's time point: sample taken at primary tumor resection. The cohort: about 79 early-stage, untreated non-small cell lung cancer patients. No cells were sorted before sequencing. The whole RNA sequenced was extracted from tumor, nontumor lung or frozen PBMC. From the 5' RACE reads, TCRdb called clonotypes with MiXCR, one entry per CDR3 protein. The repertoire includes 1,200 or so distinct CDR3 sequences, 24% of them detected once, and under 25% sits in the top ten. Germline CDR1 LNHDA, CDR2 SQIVND (reference sequence). This CDR3 region has 14 residues. The V end was cut by 5 bases, the J end by 2 bases, with 12 bases between.

V gene TRBV19 combines with J gene TRBJ2-5; D remains ambiguous. The source was lung tumor tissue, collected at surgery. This sequence originates from a male donor with early-stage non-small cell lung cancer. CDR3 in DNA: TGTGCCAGTAGTTCCTCTACAGTTCAAGAGACCCAGTACTTC. This translates into CASSSSTVQETQYF.